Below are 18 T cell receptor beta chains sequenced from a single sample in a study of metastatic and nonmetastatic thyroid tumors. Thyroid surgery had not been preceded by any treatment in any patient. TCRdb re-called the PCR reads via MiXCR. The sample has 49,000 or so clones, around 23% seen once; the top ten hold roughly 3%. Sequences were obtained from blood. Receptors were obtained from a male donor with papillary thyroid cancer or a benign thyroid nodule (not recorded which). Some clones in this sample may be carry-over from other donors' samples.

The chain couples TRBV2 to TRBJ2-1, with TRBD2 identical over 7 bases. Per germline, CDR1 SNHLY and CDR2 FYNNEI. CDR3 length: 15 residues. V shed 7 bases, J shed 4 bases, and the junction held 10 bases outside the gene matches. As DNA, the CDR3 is TGTGCCAGCAACCTTGCGGGAGCGGCGTACAATGAGCAGTTCTTC. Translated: CASNLAGAAYNEQFF.

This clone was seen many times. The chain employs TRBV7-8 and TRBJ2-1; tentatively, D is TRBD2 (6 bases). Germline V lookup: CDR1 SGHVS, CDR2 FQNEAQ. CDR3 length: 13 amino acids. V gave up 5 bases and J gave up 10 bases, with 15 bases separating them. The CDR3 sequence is CASSPREQGEQFF. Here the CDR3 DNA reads TGTGCCAGCAGCCCCCGGGAGCAGGGAGAGCAGTTCTTC.

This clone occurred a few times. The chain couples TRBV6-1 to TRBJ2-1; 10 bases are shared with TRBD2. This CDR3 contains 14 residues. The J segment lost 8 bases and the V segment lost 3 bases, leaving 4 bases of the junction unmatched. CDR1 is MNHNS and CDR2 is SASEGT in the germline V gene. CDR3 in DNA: TGTGCCAGCAGTGACGGGACTAGCGTCGATGAGCAGTTCTTC. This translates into CASSDGTSVDEQFF.

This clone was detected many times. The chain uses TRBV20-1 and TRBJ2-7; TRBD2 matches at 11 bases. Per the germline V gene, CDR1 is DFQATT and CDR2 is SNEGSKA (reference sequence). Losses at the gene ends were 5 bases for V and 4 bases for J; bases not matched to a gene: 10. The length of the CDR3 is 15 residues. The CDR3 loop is CSAPYTSGSIYEQYF. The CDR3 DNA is TGCAGTGCTCCATATACTAGCGGGAGCATATACGAGCAGTACTTC.

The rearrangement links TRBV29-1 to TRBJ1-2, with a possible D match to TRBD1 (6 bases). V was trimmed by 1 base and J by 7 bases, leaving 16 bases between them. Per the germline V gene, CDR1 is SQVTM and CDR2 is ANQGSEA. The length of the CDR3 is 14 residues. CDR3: CSVEGWRGAAGYTF. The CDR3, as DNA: TGCAGCGTTGAAGGTTGGCGGGGGGCGGCTGGCTACACCTTC. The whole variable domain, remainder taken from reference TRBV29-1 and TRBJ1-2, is SAVISQKPSRDICQRGTSLTIQCQVDSQVTMMFWYRQQPGQSLTLIATANQGSEATYESGFVIDKFPISRPNLTFSTLTVSNMSPEDSSIYLCSVEGWRGAAGYTFGSGTRLTVV.

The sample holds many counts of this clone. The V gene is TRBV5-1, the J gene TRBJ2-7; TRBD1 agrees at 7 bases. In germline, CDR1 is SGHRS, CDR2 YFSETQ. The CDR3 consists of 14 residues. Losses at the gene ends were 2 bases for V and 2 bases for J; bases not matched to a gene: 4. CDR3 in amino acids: CASSFFGTAYEQYF. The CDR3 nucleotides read TGCGCCAGCAGCTTTTTCGGGACAGCCTACGAGCAGTACTTC.

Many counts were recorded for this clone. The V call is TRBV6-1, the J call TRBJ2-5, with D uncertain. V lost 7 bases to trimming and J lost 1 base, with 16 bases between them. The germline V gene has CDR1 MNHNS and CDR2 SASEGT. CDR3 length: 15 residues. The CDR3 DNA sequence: TGTGCCAGCATTAGCCGGCCAATCCTCCAAGAGACCCAGTACTTC. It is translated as CASISRPILQETQYF.

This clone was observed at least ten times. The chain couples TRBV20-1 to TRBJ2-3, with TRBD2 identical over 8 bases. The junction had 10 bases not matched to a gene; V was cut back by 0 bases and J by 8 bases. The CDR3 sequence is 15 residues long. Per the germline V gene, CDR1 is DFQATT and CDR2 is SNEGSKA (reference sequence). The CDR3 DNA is TGCAGTGCTAGAGATCGACGGGAGGGCCTAATTACGCAGTATTTT. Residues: CSARDRREGLITQYF.

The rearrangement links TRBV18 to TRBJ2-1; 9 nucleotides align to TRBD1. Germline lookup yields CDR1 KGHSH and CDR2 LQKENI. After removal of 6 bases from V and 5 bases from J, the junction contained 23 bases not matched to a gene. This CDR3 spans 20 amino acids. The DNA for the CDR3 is TGTGCCAGCTCCACGGACAGGGGTCTTCTTAGCGGAGACCCGAACAATGAGCAGTTCTTC. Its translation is CASSTDRGLLSGDPNNEQFF.

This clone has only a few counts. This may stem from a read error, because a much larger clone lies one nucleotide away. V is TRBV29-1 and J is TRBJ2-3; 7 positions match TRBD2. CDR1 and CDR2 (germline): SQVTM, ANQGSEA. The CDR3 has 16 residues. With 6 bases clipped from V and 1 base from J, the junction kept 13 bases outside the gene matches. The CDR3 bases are TGCAGCGTGAGAGCGGGGACCGATTTAGGCACAGATACGCAGTATTTT. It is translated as CSVRAGTDLGTDTQYF.

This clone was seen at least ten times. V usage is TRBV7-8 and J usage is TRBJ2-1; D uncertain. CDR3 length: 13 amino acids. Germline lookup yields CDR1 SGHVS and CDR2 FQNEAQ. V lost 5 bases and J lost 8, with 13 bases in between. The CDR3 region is CASSDLEPDEQFF. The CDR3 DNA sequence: TGTGCCAGCAGCGACCTCGAGCCAGATGAGCAGTTCTTC.

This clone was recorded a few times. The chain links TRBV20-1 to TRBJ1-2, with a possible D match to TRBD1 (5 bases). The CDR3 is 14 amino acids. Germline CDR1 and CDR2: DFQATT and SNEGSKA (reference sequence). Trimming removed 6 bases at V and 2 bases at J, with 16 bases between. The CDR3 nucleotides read TGCAGTGCCGAGAGGGGCGGACCCAACTATGGCTACACCTTC. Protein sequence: CSAERGGPNYGYTF.

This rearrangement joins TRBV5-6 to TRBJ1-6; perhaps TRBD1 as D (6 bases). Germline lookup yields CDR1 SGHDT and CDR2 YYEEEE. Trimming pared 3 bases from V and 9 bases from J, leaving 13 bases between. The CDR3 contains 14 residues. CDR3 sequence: CASSSGASFSPLHF. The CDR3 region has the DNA TGTGCCAGCAGCTCAGGGGCTTCTTTTTCACCCCTCCACTTT.

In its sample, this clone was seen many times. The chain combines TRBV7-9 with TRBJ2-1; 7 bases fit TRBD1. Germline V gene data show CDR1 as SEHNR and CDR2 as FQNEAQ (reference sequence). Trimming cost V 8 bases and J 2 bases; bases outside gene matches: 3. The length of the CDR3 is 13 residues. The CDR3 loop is CASGTVAYNEQFF. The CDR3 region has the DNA TGTGCCAGCGGGACAGTTGCCTACAATGAGCAGTTCTTC.

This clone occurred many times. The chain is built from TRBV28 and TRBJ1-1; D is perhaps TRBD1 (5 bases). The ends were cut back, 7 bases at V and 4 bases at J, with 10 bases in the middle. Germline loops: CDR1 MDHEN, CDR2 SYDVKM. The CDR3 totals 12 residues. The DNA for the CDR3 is TGTGCCAGCACCTCGACAGTCACTGAAGCTTTCTTT. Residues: CASTSTVTEAFF.

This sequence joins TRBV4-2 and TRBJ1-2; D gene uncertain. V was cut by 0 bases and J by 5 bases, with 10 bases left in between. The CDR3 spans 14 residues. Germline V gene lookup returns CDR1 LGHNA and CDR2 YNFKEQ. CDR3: CASSQDRGSYGYTF. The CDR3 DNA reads TGTGCCAGCAGCCAAGATCGAGGCTCTTATGGCTACACCTTC.

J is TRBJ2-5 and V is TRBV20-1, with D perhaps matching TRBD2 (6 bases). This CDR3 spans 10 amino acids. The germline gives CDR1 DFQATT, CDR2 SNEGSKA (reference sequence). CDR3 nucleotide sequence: TGCCCCGGGACTGGAGAGACCCAGTACTTC. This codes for CPGTGETQYF.

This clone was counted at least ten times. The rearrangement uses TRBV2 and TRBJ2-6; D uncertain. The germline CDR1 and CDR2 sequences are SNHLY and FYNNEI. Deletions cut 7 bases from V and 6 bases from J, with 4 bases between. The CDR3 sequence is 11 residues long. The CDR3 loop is CASTPANVLTF. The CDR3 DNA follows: TGTGCCAGCACCCCGGCCAACGTCCTGACTTTC.